This T cell receptor beta chain was retrieved from a study of shared clonotypes between healthy human individuals. As for this clone: What it binds is not known.

Generated by immunoSEQ multiplex PCR, the TCRdb table keeps only in-frame clones and is missing some. The sample holds some 690,000 clones, about 90% seen once. Whole-study results and caveats: Generation probabilities were higher for clonotypes shared across all four sorted-subset donors than for unshared ones. The donor pool, a small one, limited the genetic and exposure-history diversity represented.

This receptor was identified in a man aged 18 to 30 in good health. Some clones in this sample may be carry-over from other donors' samples. Sequencing was done on a sample of memory CD8+ T cells from PBMCs. Subset described: CD45RO+ cells pooled with CCR7-negative TemRA cells.

CDR3 bases: TGCGCCAGCAGCCAAGAGGAGGGTTCCTACGAGCAGTACTTC. Encoded protein: CASSQEEGSYEQYF. This chain links TRBV4-3 with TRBJ2-7; tentative D call: TRBD2 (6 bases). This CDR3 has 14 amino acids. Germline V lookup: CDR1 LGHNA, CDR2 YSLEER. Between the trimmed V and J ends, which lost 0 bases and 1 base, there was a span of 7 bases.